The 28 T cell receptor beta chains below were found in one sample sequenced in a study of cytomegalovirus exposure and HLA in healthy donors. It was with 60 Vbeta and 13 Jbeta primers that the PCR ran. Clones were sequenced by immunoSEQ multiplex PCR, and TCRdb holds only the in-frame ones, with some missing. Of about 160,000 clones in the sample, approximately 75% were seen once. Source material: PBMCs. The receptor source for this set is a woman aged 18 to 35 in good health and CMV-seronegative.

CDR3 sequence reads: CASSLSPPGRQGLSYEQYF. The CDR3 coding sequence is TGTGCCAGCAGTTTAAGCCCCCCCGGTCGACAGGGCCTCTCCTACGAGCAGTACTTC. The genes are TRBV27 and TRBJ2-7, with 7 bases aligning to TRBD1. Unmatched junction bases numbered 16, after V lost 2 bases and J lost 0 bases. The CDR3 length is 19 residues. Germline loops: CDR1 MNHEY, CDR2 SMNVEV (reference sequence).

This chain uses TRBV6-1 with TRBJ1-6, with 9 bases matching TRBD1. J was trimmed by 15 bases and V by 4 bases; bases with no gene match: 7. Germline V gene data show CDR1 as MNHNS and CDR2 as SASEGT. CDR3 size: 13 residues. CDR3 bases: TGTGCCAGCAGTGCACCGGACAGGGGCTTCCTCCACTTT. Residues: CASSAPDRGFLHF.

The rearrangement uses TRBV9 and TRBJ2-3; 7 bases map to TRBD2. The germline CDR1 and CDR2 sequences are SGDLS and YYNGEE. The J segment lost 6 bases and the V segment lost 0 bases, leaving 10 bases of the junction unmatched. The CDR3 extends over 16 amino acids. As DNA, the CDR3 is TGTGCCAGCAGCGTAGTGCCTAGCGGTACATGGGATACGCAGTATTTT. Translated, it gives CASSVVPSGTWDTQYF.

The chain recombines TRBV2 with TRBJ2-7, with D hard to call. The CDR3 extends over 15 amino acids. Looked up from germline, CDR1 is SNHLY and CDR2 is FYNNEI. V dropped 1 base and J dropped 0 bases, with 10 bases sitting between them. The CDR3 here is CASSEGLQPSYEQYF. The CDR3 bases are TGTGCCAGCAGTGAAGGTCTACAGCCCTCCTACGAGCAGTACTTC.

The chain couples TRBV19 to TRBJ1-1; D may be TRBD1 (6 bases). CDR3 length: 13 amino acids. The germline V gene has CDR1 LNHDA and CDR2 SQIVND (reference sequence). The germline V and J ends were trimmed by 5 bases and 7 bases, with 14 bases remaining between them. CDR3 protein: CASSPVRGIEAFF. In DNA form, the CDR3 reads TGTGCCAGTAGTCCAGTCAGGGGTATTGAAGCTTTCTTT.

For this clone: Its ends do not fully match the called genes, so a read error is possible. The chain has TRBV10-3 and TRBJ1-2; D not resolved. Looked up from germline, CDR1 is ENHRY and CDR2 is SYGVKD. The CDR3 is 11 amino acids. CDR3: CATSQNGGYTF. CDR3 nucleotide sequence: TGTGCCACCAGTCAAAACGGGGGCTACACCTTC.

DNA of the CDR3: TGTGCCAGCAGCCCAAGAGCACAGCCCTGGGGAAACACCATATATTTT. Translated: CASSPRAQPWGNTIYF. The rearrangement joins TRBV4-2 to TRBJ1-3; D is unresolved. The CDR3 sequence is 16 residues long. Germline V gene data show CDR1 as LGHNA and CDR2 as YNFKEQ. Trimming left V 4 bases short and J 4 bases short, with 17 bases between.

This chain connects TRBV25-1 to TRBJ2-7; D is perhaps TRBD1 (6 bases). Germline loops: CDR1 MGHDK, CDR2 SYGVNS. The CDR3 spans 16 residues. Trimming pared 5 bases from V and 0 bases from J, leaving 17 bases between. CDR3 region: CASSPKPRQDSYEQYF. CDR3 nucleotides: TGTGCCAGCAGTCCCAAACCCAGACAGGACTCCTACGAGCAGTACTTC.

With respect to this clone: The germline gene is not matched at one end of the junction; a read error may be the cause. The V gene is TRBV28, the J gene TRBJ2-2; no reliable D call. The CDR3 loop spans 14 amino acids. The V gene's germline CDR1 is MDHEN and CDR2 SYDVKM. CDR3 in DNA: TGTGTCAGCAGTCCCCAGGTCCCGAGAGGGGAGCTGTTTTTT. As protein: CVSSPQVPRGELFF.

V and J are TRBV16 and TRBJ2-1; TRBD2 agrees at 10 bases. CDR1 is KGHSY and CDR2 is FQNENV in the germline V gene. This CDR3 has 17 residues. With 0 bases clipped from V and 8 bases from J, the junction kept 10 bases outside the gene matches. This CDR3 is CASSQSAGGTSVDEQFF. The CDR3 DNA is TGTGCCAGCAGCCAATCAGCTGGAGGGACTAGCGTAGATGAGCAGTTCTTC.

As DNA, the CDR3 is TGTGCCAGCAGTTTTAACAGAGTGGGCGAGCAGTACTTC. Translated, it gives CASSFNRVGEQYF. This sequence joins TRBV28 and TRBJ2-7; no clear D gene. Germline loops: CDR1 MDHEN, CDR2 SYDVKM. CDR3 length equals 13 residues. Trimming removed 3 bases at V and 6 bases at J, with 12 bases between. The full variable domain, its missing parts supplied by reference TRBV28 and TRBJ2-7, is DVKVTQSSRYLVKRTGEKVFLECVQDMDHENMFWYRQDPGLGLRLIYFSYDVKMKEKGDIPEGYSVSREKKERFSLILESASTNQTSMYLCASSFNRVGEQYFGPGTRLTVT.

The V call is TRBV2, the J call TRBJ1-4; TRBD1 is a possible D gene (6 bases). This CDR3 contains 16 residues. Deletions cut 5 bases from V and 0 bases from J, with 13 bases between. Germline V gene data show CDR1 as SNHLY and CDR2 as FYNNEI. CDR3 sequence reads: CASSTFGQTTNEKLFF. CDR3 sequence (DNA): TGTGCCAGCAGTACATTTGGACAGACAACTAATGAAAAACTGTTTTTT.

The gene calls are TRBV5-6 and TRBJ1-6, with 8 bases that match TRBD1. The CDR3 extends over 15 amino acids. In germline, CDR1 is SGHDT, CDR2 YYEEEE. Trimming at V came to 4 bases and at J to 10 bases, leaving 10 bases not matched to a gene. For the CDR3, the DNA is TGTGCCAGCAGCACTTCCGGGACAGGCGGATCACCCCTCCACTTT. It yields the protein CASSTSGTGGSPLHF.

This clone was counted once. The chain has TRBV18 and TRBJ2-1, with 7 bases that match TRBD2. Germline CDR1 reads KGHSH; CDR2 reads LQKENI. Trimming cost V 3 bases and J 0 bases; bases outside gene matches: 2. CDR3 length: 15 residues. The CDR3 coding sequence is TGTGCCAGCTCACCCCTAGCGGTCTCCTACAATGAGCAGTTCTTC. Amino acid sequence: CASSPLAVSYNEQFF.

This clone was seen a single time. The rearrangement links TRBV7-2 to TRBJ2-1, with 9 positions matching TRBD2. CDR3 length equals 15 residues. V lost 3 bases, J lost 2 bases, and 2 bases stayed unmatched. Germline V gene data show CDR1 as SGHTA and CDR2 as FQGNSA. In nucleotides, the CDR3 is TGTGCCAGCAGCTTTGCTAGCGGGACCTACAATGAGCAGTTCTTC. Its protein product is CASSFASGTYNEQFF. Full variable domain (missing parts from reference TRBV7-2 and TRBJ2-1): GAGVSQSPSNKVTEKGKDVELRCDPISGHTALYWYRQSLGQGLEFLIYFQGNSAPDKSGLPSDRFSAERTGGSVSTLTIQRTQQEDSAVYLCASSFASGTYNEQFFGPGTRLTVL.

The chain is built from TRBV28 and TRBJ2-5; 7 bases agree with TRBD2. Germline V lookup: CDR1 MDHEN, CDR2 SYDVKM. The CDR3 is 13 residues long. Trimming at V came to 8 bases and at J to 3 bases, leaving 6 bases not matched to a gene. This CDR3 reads CASGEGTKETQYF. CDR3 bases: TGTGCCAGCGGTGAAGGGACTAAAGAGACCCAGTACTTC.

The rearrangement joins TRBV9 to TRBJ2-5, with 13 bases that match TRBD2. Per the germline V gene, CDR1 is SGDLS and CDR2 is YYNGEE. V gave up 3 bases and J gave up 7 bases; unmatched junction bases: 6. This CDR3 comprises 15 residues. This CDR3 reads CASSEGLAGRGTQYF. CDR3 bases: TGTGCCAGCAGCGAGGGACTAGCGGGGCGGGGGACCCAGTACTTC.

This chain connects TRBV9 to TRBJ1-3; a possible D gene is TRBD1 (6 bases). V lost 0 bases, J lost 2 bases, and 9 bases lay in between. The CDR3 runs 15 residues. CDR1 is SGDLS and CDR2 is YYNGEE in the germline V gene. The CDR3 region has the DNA TGTGCCAGCAGCGTAGCAGGGGTGACTGGAAACACCATATATTTT. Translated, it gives CASSVAGVTGNTIYF.

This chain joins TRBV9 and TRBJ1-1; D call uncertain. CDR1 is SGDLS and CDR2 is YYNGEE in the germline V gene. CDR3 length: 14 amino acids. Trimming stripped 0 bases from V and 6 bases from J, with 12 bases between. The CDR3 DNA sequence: TGTGCCAGCAGCGTAGGGTCGGCAGGCCCTGAAGCTTTCTTT. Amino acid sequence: CASSVGSAGPEAFF.

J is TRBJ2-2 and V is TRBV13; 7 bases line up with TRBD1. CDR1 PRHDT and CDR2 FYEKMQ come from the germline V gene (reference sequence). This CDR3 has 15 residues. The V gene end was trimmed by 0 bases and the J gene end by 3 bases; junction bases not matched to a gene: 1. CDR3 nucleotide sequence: TGTGCCAGCAGCTTAGGGGGACAGCACACCGGGGAGCTGTTTTTT. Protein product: CASSLGGQHTGELFF.

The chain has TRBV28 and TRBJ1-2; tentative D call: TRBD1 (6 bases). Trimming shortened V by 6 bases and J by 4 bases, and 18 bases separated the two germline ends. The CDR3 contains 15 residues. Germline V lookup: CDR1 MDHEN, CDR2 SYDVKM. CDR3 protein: CASSPQGQRLYGYTF. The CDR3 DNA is TGTGCCAGCAGCCCCCAAGGACAGAGACTCTATGGCTACACCTTC.

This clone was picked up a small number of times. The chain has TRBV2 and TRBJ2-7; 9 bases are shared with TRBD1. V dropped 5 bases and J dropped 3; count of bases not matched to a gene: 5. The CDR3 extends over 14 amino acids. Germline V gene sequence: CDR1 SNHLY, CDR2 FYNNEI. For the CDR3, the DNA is TGTGCCAGCAGTACCGGGACAGGGTTCTACGAGCAGTACTTC. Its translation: CASSTGTGFYEQYF.

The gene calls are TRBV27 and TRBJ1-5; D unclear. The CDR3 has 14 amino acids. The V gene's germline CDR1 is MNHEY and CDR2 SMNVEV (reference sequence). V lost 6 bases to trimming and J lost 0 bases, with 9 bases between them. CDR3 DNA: TGTGCCAGCAGCCGGGTTCATAGCAATCAGCCCCAGCATTTT. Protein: CASSRVHSNQPQHF.

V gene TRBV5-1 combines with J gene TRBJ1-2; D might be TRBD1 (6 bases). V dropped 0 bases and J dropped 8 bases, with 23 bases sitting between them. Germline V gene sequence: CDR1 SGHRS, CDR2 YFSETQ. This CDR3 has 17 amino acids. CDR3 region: CASSLGQLNRVGRGYTF. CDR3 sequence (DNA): TGCGCCAGCAGCTTGGGGCAATTAAACAGGGTTGGTAGAGGCTACACCTTC.

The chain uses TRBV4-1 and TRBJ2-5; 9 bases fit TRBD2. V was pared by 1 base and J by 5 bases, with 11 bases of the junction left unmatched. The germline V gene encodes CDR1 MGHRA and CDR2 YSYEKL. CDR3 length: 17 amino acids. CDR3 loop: CASSQVAGGGAQETQYF. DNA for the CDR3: TGCGCCAGCAGCCAAGTAGCTGGCGGGGGGGCTCAGGAGACCCAGTACTTC.

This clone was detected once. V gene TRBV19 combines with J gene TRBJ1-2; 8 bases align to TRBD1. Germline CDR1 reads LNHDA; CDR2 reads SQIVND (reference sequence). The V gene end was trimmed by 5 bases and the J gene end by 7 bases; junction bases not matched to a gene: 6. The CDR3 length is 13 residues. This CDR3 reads CASSGRTGLGYTF. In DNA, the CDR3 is TGTGCCAGTAGTGGGCGGACAGGGCTTGGCTACACCTTC.

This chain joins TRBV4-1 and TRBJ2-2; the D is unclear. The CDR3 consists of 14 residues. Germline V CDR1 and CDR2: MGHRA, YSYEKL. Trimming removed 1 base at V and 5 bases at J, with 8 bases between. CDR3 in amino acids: CASSQVGATGELFF. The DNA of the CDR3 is TGCGCCAGCAGCCAAGTTGGAGCTACCGGGGAGCTGTTTTTT.

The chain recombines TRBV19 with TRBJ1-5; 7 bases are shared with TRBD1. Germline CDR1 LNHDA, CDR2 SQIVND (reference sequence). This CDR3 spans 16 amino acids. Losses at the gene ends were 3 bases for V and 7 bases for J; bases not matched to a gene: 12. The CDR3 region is CASSMYPDRERQPQHF. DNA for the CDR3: TGTGCCAGTAGTATGTACCCTGACAGGGAGCGCCAGCCCCAGCATTTT.